What follows are 7 T cell receptor beta chains derived from one specimen sequenced in a study of cytomegalovirus exposure and HLA in healthy donors (dated by TCRdb to 2016 to 2017). Library method: the immunoSEQ multiplex PCR assay. For the multiplex PCR, a mixture combining 60 forward primers for TCR Vbeta segments and 13 reverse primers for TCR Jbeta segments was used. TCRdb took this table from immuneACCESS and kept in-frame rearrangements with V and J called. Such tables lack part of the clones; where checked against another copy, unresolved V genes explain under half of the gap, and the rest is unexplained. The table for this sample lists 37,000 or so clones; 70% to 85% of them were counted only once. Together, the top ten hold less than 7% of the sample. Material for sequencing was PBMCs. The receptors shown here come from a young man in good health and CMV-seronegative.

This clone has only a few counts. The chain carries TRBV28 and TRBJ2-7; 9 positions match TRBD1. V lost 8 bases to trimming and J lost 6 bases; unmatched junction nucleotides: 8. The CDR3 spans 13 residues. Germline V gene lookup returns CDR1 MDHEN and CDR2 SYDVKM. The CDR3 DNA reads TGTGCCAGCCAAGGTGGACAGGGGACCGAGCAGTACTTC. The encoded protein is CASQGGQGTEQYF.

The DNA for the CDR3 is TGTGCCAGCAGCTCGCCAGGGTTCGGGGGTGAGCAGTTCTTC. This encodes CASSSPGFGGEQFF. This chain uses TRBV21-1 with TRBJ2-1; the table gives TRBD2 as D, unverified against the DNA. TRBV21-1 is a pseudogene. The CDR3 is made up of 14 amino acids.

The CDR3 sequence is CASRRDRGASYNEQFF. The CDR3, as DNA: TGTGCCAGCAGACGGGACAGGGGGGCGTCCTACAATGAGCAGTTCTTC. The chain recombines TRBV2 with TRBJ2-1; 11 positions agree with TRBD1. The trim removed 6 bases at V and 1 base at J, leaving 5 bases unmatched. Germline loops: CDR1 SNHLY, CDR2 FYNNEI. The CDR3 runs to 16 residues.

A few counts support this clone. Distinct nucleotide sequences in the sample also encode this CDR3. The J gene is TRBJ2-5, the V gene TRBV11-3, with TRBD1 identical over 11 bases. This CDR3 has 20 amino acids. V dropped 1 base and J dropped 1; count of bases not matched to a gene: 14. The germline V gene encodes CDR1 SGHNT and CDR2 YENEEA. The DNA for the CDR3 is TGTGCCAGCAGCTTAGGTCATACCGGGACAGGGGGAGGATCCCAAGAGACCCAGTACTTC. It codes for CASSLGHTGTGGGSQETQYF.

DNA for the CDR3: TGTGCCAGCAGCCAGGGGTCACCTTGGGATGAGCAGTTCTTC. It translates to CASSQGSPWDEQFF. This rearrangement joins TRBV7-6 to TRBJ2-1, with a possible D match to TRBD1 (6 bases). The CDR3 is 14 amino acids. The V end was cut by 5 bases, the J end by 8 bases, with 16 bases between. Germline values: CDR1 SGHVS, CDR2 FNYEAQ.

Turning to this clone: The same CDR3 arises from other DNA sequences in this sample as well. In DNA form, the CDR3 reads TGTGCCAGTAGTGATTGGACAGGGATCAATGAGCAGTTCTTC. The encoded protein is CASSDWTGINEQFF. This chain uses TRBV19 with TRBJ2-1; 8 nucleotides align to TRBD1. The CDR3 length is 14 residues. The V gene end was trimmed by 5 bases and the J gene end by 6 bases; junction bases not matched to a gene: 6. The germline V gene has CDR1 LNHDA and CDR2 SQIVND (reference sequence).

V is TRBV19 and J is TRBJ2-1, with TRBD2 matching over 9 bases. The CDR3 length is 14 residues. CDR1 LNHDA and CDR2 SQIVND come from the germline V gene (reference sequence). J gave up 12 bases and V 6 bases, and 12 bases lay outside the gene matches. CDR3 protein: CASRRGGFVDGQFF. CDR3 DNA sequence: TGTGCCAGTAGGCGGGGGGGCTTTGTGGATGGGCAGTTCTTC. Based on the CDR3 plus reference TRBV19 and TRBJ2-1, the full variable domain is DGGITQSPKYLFRKEGQNVTLSCEQNLNHDAMYWYRQDPGQGLRLIYYSQIVNDFQKGDIAEGYSVSREKKESFPLTVTSAQKNPTAFYLCASRRGGFVDGQFFGPGTRLTVL.